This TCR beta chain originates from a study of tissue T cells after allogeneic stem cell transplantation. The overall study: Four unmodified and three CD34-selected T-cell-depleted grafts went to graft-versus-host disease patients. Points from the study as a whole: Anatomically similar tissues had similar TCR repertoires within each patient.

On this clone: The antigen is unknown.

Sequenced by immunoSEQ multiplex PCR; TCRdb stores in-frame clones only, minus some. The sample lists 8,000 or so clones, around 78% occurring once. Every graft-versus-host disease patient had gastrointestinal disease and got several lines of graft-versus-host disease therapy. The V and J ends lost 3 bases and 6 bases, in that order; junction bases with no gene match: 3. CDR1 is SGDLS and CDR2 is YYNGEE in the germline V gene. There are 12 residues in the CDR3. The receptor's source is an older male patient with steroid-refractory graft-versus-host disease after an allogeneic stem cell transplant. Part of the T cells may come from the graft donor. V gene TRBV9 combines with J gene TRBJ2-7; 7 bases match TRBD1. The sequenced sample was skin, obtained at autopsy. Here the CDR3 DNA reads TGTGCCAGCAGCGCGACAGGGTCCGAGCAGTACTTC. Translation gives CASSATGSEQYF. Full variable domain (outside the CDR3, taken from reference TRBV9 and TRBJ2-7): DSGVTQTPKHLITATGQRVTLRCSPRSGDLSVYWYQQSLDQGLQFLIQYYNGEERAKGNILERFSAQQFPDLHSELNLSSLELGDSALYFCASSATGSEQYFGPGTRLTVT.